Following are 8 T cell receptor beta chains from one sample sequenced in a study of T cell responses to AZD1222 COVID-19 vaccine. Using immunoSEQ multiplex PCR, the repertoire was profiled, and TCRdb retains in-frame clones only, with some absent. The table lists more than 150,000 clones, about 91% of them singletons, with more than 0.4% in the top ten. Source: peripheral blood, taken on day 0 of AZD1222 vaccination. The receptors come from an adult in good health.

The chain uses TRBV11-2 and TRBJ1-4; TRBD1 aligns across 9 bases. V lost 5 bases to trimming and J lost 5 bases; unmatched junction nucleotides: 9. Looked up from germline, CDR1 is SGHAT and CDR2 is FQNNGV. The length of the CDR3 is 16 residues. The CDR3 sequence is CASSLLSGTGNEKLFF. The DNA for the CDR3 is TGTGCCAGCAGCCTCCTCTCCGGGACAGGGAATGAAAAACTGTTTTTT.

The chain uses TRBV5-1 and TRBJ2-3; D remains unclear. Trimming took off 0 bases at V and 4 bases at J, with 12 bases between the two ends. The CDR3 is 15 residues long. Per germline, CDR1 SGHRS and CDR2 YFSETQ. CDR3 amino acids: CASSLADGSADTQYF. Written as DNA, the CDR3 is TGCGCCAGCAGCTTGGCCGACGGATCCGCAGATACGCAGTATTTT.

The chain uses TRBV19 and TRBJ1-3; D might be TRBD1 (5 bases). CDR3 size: 16 residues. The V gene's germline CDR1 is LNHDA and CDR2 SQIVND (reference sequence). V was clipped by 6 bases and J by 0 bases, with 15 bases between them. CDR3 region: CASRSGTRLSGNTIYF. The CDR3 DNA is TGTGCCAGTAGATCCGGGACTCGCCTCTCTGGAAACACCATATATTTT.

The chain joins TRBV11-2 to TRBJ2-1; 10 bases agree with TRBD1. The CDR3 is made up of 14 amino acids. Germline V gene lookup returns CDR1 SGHAT and CDR2 FQNNGV. J lost 8 bases, V lost 1 base, and 2 bases had no gene match. This CDR3 is CASSLVGTGDEQFF. The CDR3 DNA follows: TGTGCCAGCAGCTTAGTTGGGACAGGGGATGAGCAGTTCTTC.

This rearrangement joins TRBV6-5 to TRBJ1-5, with 9 nucleotides matching TRBD1. The CDR3 is made up of 13 amino acids. J lost 4 bases, V lost 7 bases, and 2 bases had no gene match. Germline values: CDR1 MNHEY, CDR2 SVGAGI. CDR3 DNA: TGTGCCAGCAATGGACAGGGGAATCAGCCCCAGCATTTT. As protein: CASNGQGNQPQHF.

This clone showed up just once. The chain employs TRBV7-8 and TRBJ1-5, with D possibly being TRBD1 (6 bases). V was clipped by 5 bases and J by 6 bases, with 14 bases between them. The germline CDR1 and CDR2 sequences are SGHVS and FQNEAQ. The CDR3 has 14 residues. DNA for the CDR3: TGTGCCAGCAGCGGTAGAGGACAGAGTCAGCCCCAGCATTTT. The encoded protein is CASSGRGQSQPQHF.

The chain employs TRBV13 and TRBJ2-4; no clear D gene. Germline V CDR1 and CDR2: PRHDT, FYEKMQ (reference sequence). The CDR3 has 15 amino acids. Trimming took 5 bases from V and 4 from J, leaving 15 bases between them. The CDR3 is CASSIRTAGKNIQYF. For the CDR3, the DNA is TGTGCCAGCAGCATCAGGACGGCTGGAAAAAACATTCAGTACTTC. The complete variable domain, with remaining parts taken from reference TRBV13 and TRBJ2-4, reads AAGVIQSPRHLIKEKRETATLKCYPIPRHDTVYWYQQGPGQDPQFLISFYEKMQSDKGSIPDRFSAQQFSDYHSELNMSSLELGDSALYFCASSIRTAGKNIQYFGAGTRLSVL.

This clone was recorded only once. This chain links TRBV25-1 with TRBJ1-4, with TRBD1 as a possible D gene (5 bases). The germline V gene encodes CDR1 MGHDK and CDR2 SYGVNS. Trimming took 4 bases from V and 0 from J, leaving 9 bases between them. The length of the CDR3 is 15 residues. The CDR3 DNA reads as TGTGCCAGCAGTGGGGACTTTTCAACTAATGAAAAACTGTTTTTT. It translates to CASSGDFSTNEKLFF.